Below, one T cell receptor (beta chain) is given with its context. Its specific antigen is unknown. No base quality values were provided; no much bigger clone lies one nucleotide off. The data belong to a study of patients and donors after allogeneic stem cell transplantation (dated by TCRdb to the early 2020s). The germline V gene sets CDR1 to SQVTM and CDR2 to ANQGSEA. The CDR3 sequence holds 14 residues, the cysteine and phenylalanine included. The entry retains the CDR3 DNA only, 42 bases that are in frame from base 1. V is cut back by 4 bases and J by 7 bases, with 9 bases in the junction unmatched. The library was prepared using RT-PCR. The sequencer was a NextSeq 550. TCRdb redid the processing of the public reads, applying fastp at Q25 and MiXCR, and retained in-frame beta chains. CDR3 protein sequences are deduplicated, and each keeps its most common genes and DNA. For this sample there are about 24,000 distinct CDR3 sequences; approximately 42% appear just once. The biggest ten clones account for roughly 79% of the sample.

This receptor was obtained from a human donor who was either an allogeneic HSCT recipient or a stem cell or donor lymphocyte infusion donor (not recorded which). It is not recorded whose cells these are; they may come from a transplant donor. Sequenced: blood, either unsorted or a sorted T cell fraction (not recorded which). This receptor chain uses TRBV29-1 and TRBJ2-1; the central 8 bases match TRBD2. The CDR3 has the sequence CSVGPGLGSNEQFF. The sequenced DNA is TGCAGCGTTGGGCCGGGACTAGGGAGTAATGAGCAGTTCTTC.